These T cell receptor beta chains were read from a single sample in a study of T-cell reconstitution after alpha-beta-depleted transplantation in children. Using its own MiXCR run on the PCR reads, TCRdb lists one record per CDR3 protein. Of around 480,000 distinct CDR3 sequences in the sample, less than 35% were seen once. Source: PBMCs from the stem cell graft donor, taken from the stem cell graft. The receptors shown here come from a human donor who donated a stem cell graft to a child with aplastic anemia. Both conserved end residues are part of each CDR3. The D gene is left open where the match is weak. Only part of the rows carry a size: once, few, many, or a class if the clone is expanded.

abundance	v_gene	d_gene	j_gene	CDR3nt	CDR3aa
few	TRBV6-5	-	TRBJ2-1	TGTGCCAGCAGTTCCGAGGGACACCCTTTAAAGGGGTCCTACAATGAGCAGTTCTTC	CASSSEGHPLKGSYNEQFF
-	TRBV20-1	TRBD2	TRBJ2-1	TGCAGTGCTTGGGCTAGCGGGGCTGCGACGTACAATGAGCAGTTCTTC	CSAWASGAATYNEQFF
few	TRBV6-5	-	TRBJ2-2	TGTGCCAGCCGATCGTCCGGGGAGCTGTTTTTT	CASRSSGELFF
-	TRBV18	-	TRBJ2-7	TGTGCCAGCTCATCAACCCCCGGGACCTCCTACGAGCAGTACTTC	CASSSTPGTSYEQYF
few	TRBV10-3	-	TRBJ2-1	TGTGCCATCAGTGACTCCGAGGCTGCCGGGCAGTTCTTC	CAISDSEAAGQFF
-	TRBV13	-	TRBJ1-1	TGTGCCAGCAGCCCGCAAGAGATTGGAGCATTCTTT	CASSPQEIGAFF
-	TRBV21-1	-	TRBJ2-1	TGTGCCAGCAGCAACAGGGGGCAGTTCTTC	CASSNRGQFF
few	TRBV4-3	-	TRBJ1-1	TGCGCCAGCAGCCAGCTTGGGGGGGGCGCGGAAACTGAAGCTTTCTTT	CASSQLGGGAETEAFF
-	TRBV9	-	TRBJ1-2	TGTGCCAGCAGCGTAACCCTCACGTATGGCTACACCTTC	CASSVTLTYGYTF
-	TRBV20-1	-	TRBJ2-7	TGCAGTGCTAGTCTGCTGGACTACGAGCAGTACTTC	CSASLLDYEQYF
-	TRBV20-1	-	TRBJ2-6	TGCAGTGCTAGAGAGGGAGGTGCTGGGGCCAACGTCCTGACTTTC	CSAREGGAGANVLTF
-	TRBV15	-	TRBJ2-1	TGTGCCACCAGCAGAGGAGGAGGCAATGAGCAGTTCTTC	CATSRGGGNEQFF
-	TRBV9	TRBD2	TRBJ2-7	TGTGCCAGCAGCGTAGGGTCGGGGGGAGTCTACGAGCAGTACTTC	CASSVGSGGVYEQYF
-	TRBV12-5	-	TRBJ2-7	TGTGCTAGTGGTTTGGATCCCTTGGGCCAGGTAGTTTTC	CASGLDPLGQVVF
few	TRBV7-8	TRBD1	TRBJ2-1	TGTGCCAGCAGCTTAGACAGGGGAGAGATTTTC	CASSLDRGEIF
few	TRBV7-8	TRBD1	TRBJ2-3	TGTGCCAGCAGCTCCGGGACAGGGGGCGCAGATACGCAGTATTTT	CASSSGTGGADTQYF
once	TRBV30	TRBD1	TRBJ2-5	TGTGCCTGGAGGGCCCTGGGGACAGGGTCGGAGACCCAGTACTTC	CAWRALGTGSETQYF
-	TRBV9	-	TRBJ2-3	TGTGCCAGCAGCACGCCTAGCACAGATACGCAGTATTTT	CASSTPSTDTQYF
-	TRBV2	-	TRBJ2-5	TGTGCCAGCAGTGAAGCGCGTTATTTCGAGACCCAGTACTTC	CASSEARYFETQYF
-	TRBV27	TRBD2	TRBJ2-7	TGTGCCAGCAGCCACCATAGCGGGACCAAACACGAGCAGTACTTC	CASSHHSGTKHEQYF
-	TRBV20-1	TRBD2	TRBJ2-1	TGCAGTGCTAGTTCCCTTCTTCTAGCGGGAAAGATGGGGCAGTTCTTC	CSASSLLLAGKMGQFF
-	TRBV30	-	TRBJ1-2	TGTGCCTGGAGTACCCGGACTGCTTATGGCTACACCTTC	CAWSTRTAYGYTF
-	TRBV6-2/TRBV6-3	TRBD1	TRBJ2-3	TGTGCCAGCAGACTCGGGACAGGGGGCTGGGGGACAGATACGCAGTATTTT	CASRLGTGGWGTDTQYF
-	TRBV10-3	-	TRBJ1-1	TGTGCCATCAGTGAGTCCCGTGACACTGAAGCTTTCTTT	CAISESRDTEAFF
-	TRBV19	-	TRBJ1-1	TGTGCCAGTAGTGATCAACCCGGGGGTGCAGCTTTCTTT	CASSDQPGGAAFF
few	TRBV7-2	TRBD2	TRBJ2-1	TGTGCCAGCAGCTTCGAAAGGGAAGCGGGAGGGCCTATGTTCTTC	CASSFEREAGGPMFF
few	TRBV6-1	-	TRBJ2-3	TGTGCCAGCAGTCAACAGGGGAGGGACACAGATACGCAGTATTTT	CASSQQGRDTDTQYF
few	TRBV20-1	-	TRBJ2-5	TGCAGTGCTAGGGAATCCTCCCGGGAGACCCAGTACTTC	CSARESSRETQYF
-	TRBV4-2	TRBD2	TRBJ2-3	TGTGCCAGCAGCCAAGAGTCGCTAGCGGGGCTAGATACGCAGTATTTT	CASSQESLAGLDTQYF
many	TRBV7-2	-	TRBJ2-2	TGTGCCAGCACCTCCACCGGGGAGCTGTTTTTT	CASTSTGELFF
-	TRBV25-1	-	TRBJ1-1	TGTGCCAGCAGTGAATATAACCCCCCGAACACTGAAGCTTTCTTT	CASSEYNPPNTEAFF